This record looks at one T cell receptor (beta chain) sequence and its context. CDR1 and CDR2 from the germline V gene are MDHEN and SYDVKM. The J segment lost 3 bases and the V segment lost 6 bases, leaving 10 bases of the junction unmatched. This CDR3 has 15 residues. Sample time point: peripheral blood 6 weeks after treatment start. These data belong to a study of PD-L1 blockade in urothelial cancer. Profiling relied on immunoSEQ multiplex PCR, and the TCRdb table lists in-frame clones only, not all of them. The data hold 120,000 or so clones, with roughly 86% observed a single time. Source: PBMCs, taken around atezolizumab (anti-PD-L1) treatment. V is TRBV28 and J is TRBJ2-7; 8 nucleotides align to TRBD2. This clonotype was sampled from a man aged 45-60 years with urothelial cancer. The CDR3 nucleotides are TGTGCCAGCAGGTCCCCTAGCGGGCAAAACTACGAGCAGTACTTC. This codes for CASRSPSGQNYEQYF.